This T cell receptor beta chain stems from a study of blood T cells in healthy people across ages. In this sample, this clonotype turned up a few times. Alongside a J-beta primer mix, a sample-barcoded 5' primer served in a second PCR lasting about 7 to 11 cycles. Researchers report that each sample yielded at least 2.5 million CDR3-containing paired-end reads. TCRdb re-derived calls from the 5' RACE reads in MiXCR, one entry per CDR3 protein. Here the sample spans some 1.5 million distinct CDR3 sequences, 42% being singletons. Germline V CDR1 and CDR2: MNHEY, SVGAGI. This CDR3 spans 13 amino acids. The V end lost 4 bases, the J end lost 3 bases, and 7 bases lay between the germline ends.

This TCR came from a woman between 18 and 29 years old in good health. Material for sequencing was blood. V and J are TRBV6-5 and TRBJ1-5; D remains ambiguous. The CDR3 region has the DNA TGTGCCAGCAGTTCTACGTTCAATCAGCCCCAGCATTTT. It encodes CASSSTFNQPQHF.